Included here is one T cell receptor beta chain sequence, with context. Its antigen is undetermined. The data are from a study of T cells in Graves' hyperthyroidism and ophthalmopathy. General study findings and limits: Ophthalmopathy prediction by the model preceded onset by a median about 6 months.

TCR beta CDR3 regions were amplified from RNA. The study used the HTBI primer set for a first-round RT-PCR of the TCR CDR3. TCRdb passed the multiplex PCR reads through MiXCR, listing each CDR3 protein once. The profile shows under 650,000 distinct CDR3 sequences, 15% to 20% of them singletons. CDR1 LNHDA and CDR2 SQIVND come from the germline V gene (reference sequence). With V trimmed by 3 bases and J by 4 bases, 3 bases remained unmatched. This CDR3 region has 15 residues. This sequence originates from a woman aged 25 to 45 with Graves' hyperthyroidism. Sequencing used blood. V is TRBV19 and J is TRBJ1-5; 10 bases map to TRBD1. DNA for the CDR3: TGTGCCAGTAGTATGGGACAGGGGCGTAATCAGCCCCAGCATTTT. It translates to CASSMGQGRNQPQHF.